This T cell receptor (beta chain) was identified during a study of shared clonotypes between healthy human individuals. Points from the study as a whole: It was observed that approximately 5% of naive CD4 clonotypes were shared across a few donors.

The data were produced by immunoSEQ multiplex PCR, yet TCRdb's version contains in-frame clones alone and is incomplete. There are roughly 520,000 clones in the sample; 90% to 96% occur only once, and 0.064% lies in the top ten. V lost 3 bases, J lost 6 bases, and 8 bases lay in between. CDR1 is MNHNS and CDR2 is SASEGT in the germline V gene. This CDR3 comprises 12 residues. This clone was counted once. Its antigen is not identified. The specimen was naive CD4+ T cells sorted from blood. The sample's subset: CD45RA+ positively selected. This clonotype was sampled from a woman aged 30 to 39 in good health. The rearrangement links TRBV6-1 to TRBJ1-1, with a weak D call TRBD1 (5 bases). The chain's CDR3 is CASSEWGAEAFF. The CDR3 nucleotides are TGTGCCAGCAGTGAGTGGGGCGCTGAAGCTTTCTTT.